One T cell receptor (beta chain) is described in this entry. Its recognized antigen is unknown. The input lacks base qualities; no much larger clone sits a single base away. This entry belongs to a study of cytomegalovirus exposure and HLA in healthy donors (TCRdb year 2017). Some background on the complete study: A later analysis indicated that the 120 or so validation repertoires were generated on the platform also employed for the 666 repertoires of the first cohort. The study was designed to test whether signatures of past pathogen exposure could be identified by cataloging public T cell receptors. A separate validation cohort of about 110 different subjects was used in addition to the roughly 720-subject first cohort. To predict cytomegalovirus infection status, the study combined high-throughput TCR immunosequencing, statistical association of individual TCRs with disease status, and machine learning. Broad study findings and their caveats: A later analysis had no HLA typing for the validation cohort, so co-occurrence there was scored across all 130 or so repertoires. The study gave a list of under 200 TCR beta chains associated with cytomegalovirus. According to the authors, the approach could potentially be generalized to other disease states and immunological phenotypes. Cytomegalovirus status was reported to be diagnosed by the classifier with high specificity and sensitivity in both the original and validation cohorts. Most TCR sequences were observed very rarely across donors, whereas some public TCRs were present in many individuals. A later analysis found that TCRs clustered in the first cohort also tended to co-occur in the roughly 110 validation repertoires, with more than 90% of cluster scores above 0. A few of the identified cytomegalovirus-associated TCR beta chains were confirmed in vitro to be specific for cytomegalovirus antigens.

The donors belonged to the validation cohort of under 150 subjects, which was separate from the roughly 670-subject first cohort. Including cysteine and phenylalanine, the CDR3 has 15 amino acids. Of all the DNA, just the CDR3 is kept, 45 bases in frame from base 1. As encoded in the germline V gene (reference sequence), CDR1 is LNHDA while CDR2 is SQIVND. At the junction V is shortened by 4 bases and J by 2 bases, with 12 bases in between. The protocol used for the library was the immunoSEQ multiplex PCR assay. Concerning the study's data processing: A statistical classification framework was developed to diagnose cytomegalovirus status using the catalog of TCR beta chain sequences. TCRdb holds this immuneACCESS table with in-frame rearrangements only. Some clones are missing; in checked studies, unresolved V genes explain under half, and the rest has no known cause. From that table come the V and J calls and clone size; the DNA was used to work out D and trimming. This sample lists some 150,000 clones; roughly 86% were detected once. The top ten clones comprise less than 3% of the sample.

Recombination connected TRBV19 to TRBJ1-3; perhaps TRBD1 is the D gene, with 5 bases matching. The receptor was derived from a man between 18 and 35 years old in good health and CMV-seropositive. Sequenced sample: PBMCs. At the DNA level, the sequence is TGTGCCAGTAGTAGCCATAAGGGGACTGGAAACACCATATATTTT. Translated, this gives CASSSHKGTGNTIYF.